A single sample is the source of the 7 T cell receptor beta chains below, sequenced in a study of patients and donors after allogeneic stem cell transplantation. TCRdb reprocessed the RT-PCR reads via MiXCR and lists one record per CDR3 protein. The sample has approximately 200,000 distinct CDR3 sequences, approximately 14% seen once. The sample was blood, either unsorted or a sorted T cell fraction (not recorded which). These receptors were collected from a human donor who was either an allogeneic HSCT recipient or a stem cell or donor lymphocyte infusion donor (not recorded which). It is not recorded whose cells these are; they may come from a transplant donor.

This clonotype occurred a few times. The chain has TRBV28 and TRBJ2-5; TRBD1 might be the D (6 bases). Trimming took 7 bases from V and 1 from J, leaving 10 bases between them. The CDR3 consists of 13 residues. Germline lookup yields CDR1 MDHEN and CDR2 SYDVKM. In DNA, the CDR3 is TGTGCCAGCAAACAGACAGGCCAAGAGACCCAGTACTTC. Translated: CASKQTGQETQYF.

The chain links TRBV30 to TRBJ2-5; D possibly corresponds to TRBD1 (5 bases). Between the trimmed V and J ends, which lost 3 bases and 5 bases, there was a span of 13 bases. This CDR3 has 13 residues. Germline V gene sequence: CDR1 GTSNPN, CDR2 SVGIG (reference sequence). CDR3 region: CAWRAGSRETQYF. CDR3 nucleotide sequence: TGTGCCTGGAGAGCAGGGTCTCGGGAGACCCAGTACTTC. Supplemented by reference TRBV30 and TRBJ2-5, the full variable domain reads SQTIHQWPATLVQPVGSPLSLECTVEGTSNPNLYWYRQAAGRGLQLLFYSVGIGQISSEVPQNLSASRPQDRQFILSSKKLLLSDSGFYLCAWRAGSRETQYFGPGTRLLVL.

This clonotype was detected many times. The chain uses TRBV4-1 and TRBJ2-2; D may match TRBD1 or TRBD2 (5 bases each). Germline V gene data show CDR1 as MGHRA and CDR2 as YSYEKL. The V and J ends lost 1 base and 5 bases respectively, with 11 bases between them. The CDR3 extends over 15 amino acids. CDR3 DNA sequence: TGCGCCAGCAGCCAAGGAGGGGTGGCGACCGGGGAGCTGTTTTTT. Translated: CASSQGGVATGELFF.

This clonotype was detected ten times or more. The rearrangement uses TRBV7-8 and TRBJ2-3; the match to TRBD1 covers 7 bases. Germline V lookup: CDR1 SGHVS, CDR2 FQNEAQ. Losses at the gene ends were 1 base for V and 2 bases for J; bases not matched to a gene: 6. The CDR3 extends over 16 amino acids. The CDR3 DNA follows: TGTGCCAGCAGCTTAGGCGACAGGGCTTCCACAGATACGCAGTATTTT. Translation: CASSLGDRASTDTQYF.

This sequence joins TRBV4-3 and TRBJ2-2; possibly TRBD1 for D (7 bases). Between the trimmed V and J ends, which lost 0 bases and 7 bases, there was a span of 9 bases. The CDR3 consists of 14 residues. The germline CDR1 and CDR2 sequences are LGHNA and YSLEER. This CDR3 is CASSQDRGVGELFF. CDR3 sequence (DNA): TGCGCCAGCAGCCAAGACAGGGGGGTCGGGGAGCTGTTTTTT.

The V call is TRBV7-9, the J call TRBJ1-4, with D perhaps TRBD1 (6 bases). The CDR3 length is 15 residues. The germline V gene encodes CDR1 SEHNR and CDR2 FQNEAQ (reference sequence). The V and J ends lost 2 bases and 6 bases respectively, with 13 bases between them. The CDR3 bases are TGTGCCAGCAGCTTACGAACAGGGTTCGATGAAAAACTGTTTTTT. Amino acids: CASSLRTGFDEKLFF. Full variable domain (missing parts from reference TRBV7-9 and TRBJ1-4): DTGVSQNPRHKITKRGQNVTFRCDPISEHNRLYWYRQTLGQGPEFLTYFQNEAQLEKSRLLSDRFSAERPKGSFSTLEIQRTEQGDSAMYLCASSLRTGFDEKLFFGSGTQLSVL.

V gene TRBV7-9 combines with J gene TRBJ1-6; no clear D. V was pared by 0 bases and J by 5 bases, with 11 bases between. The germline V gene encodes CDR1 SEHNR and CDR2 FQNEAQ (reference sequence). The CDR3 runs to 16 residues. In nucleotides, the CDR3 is TGTGCCAGCAGCTTAGCGGGGATGGGGAATAATTCACCCCTCCACTTT. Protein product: CASSLAGMGNNSPLHF.